Each of the 8 T cell receptor beta chains below was sequenced from the same sample in a study of blood T cell repertoires in COVID-19. Assay used: immunoSEQ multiplex PCR; TCRdb lists only in-frame clones, some missing. Among around 100,000 clones, roughly nine tenths were seen once, and the ten largest hold over 15%. The sequenced material came from peripheral blood. The receptors were sampled from a woman over 75 in a cohort sampled during active COVID-19.

CDR3 coding DNA: TGTGCCACCAGTGATTTGCACGACAGATCCGGACTAGCGGGAGGGCCGGATACGCAGTATTTT. Protein sequence: CATSDLHDRSGLAGGPDTQYF. The chain links TRBV24-1 to TRBJ2-3; 15 bases line up with TRBD2. In germline, CDR1 is KGHDR, CDR2 SFDVKD. The CDR3 loop spans 21 amino acids. V trimming: 0 bases; J trimming: 6 bases; junction bases outside the gene matches: 15.

This clone showed up just once. The chain employs TRBV3-1 (or the pseudogene TRBV3-2) and TRBJ2-2, with 8 positions matching TRBD1. The length of the CDR3 is 16 residues. Germline V lookup: CDR1 LGHDT, CDR2 YNNKEL (reference sequence). Trimming cost V 1 base and J 4 bases; bases outside gene matches: 5. The CDR3 here is CASSQGYGQGTGELFF. CDR3 nucleotides: TGTGCCAGCAGCCAAGGGTACGGACAGGGCACCGGGGAGCTGTTTTTT.

This chain connects TRBV9 to TRBJ2-2, with TRBD2 as a possible D gene (6 bases). V was cut by 6 bases and J by 1 base, with 7 bases left in between. The V gene's germline CDR1 is SGDLS and CDR2 YYNGEE. The CDR3 is 13 amino acids. The CDR3 nucleotides read TGTGCCAGCACCGGGGGGAACACCGGGGAGCTGTTTTTT. It specifies CASTGGNTGELFF. Complete variable domain (other parts from reference TRBV9 and TRBJ2-2): DSGVTQTPKHLITATGQRVTLRCSPRSGDLSVYWYQQSLDQGLQFLIQYYNGEERAKGNILERFSAQQFPDLHSELNLSSLELGDSALYFCASTGGNTGELFFGEGSRLTVL.

This rearrangement joins TRBV28 to TRBJ2-7; perhaps TRBD2 as D (5 bases). The length of the CDR3 is 15 residues. Per germline, CDR1 MDHEN and CDR2 SYDVKM. The ends were cut back, 3 bases at V and 2 bases at J, with 14 bases in the middle. The DNA of the CDR3 is TGTGCCAGCAGTTTGCCTCCGAACGGGGCCTACGAGCAGTACTTC. It yields the protein CASSLPPNGAYEQYF.

The chain recombines TRBV6-6 with TRBJ1-2, with TRBD1 matching 7 bases. V lost 6 bases and J lost 7; bases outside the gene matches: 8. Germline lookup yields CDR1 MNHNY and CDR2 SVGAGI (reference sequence). The length of the CDR3 is 13 residues. The DNA of the CDR3 is TGTGCCAGCAGGCCTACAGGGGTGGGTGGCTACACCTTC. This encodes CASRPTGVGGYTF.

This chain links TRBV15 with TRBJ1-4, with TRBD1 matching 8 bases. Germline CDR1 is LNHNV and CDR2 is YYDKDF (reference sequence). The V and J ends lost 7 bases and 0 bases, in that order; junction bases with no gene match: 22. The CDR3 runs 21 residues. The CDR3 region has the DNA TGTGCCACCACCCCGGTATACCCCCAGACAGGGGTAGGATCAACTAATGAAAAACTGTTTTTT. It codes for CATTPVYPQTGVGSTNEKLFF.

Only one count was recorded for this clone. The chain is built from TRBV5-1 and TRBJ2-2, with 8 positions matching TRBD1. The junction had 5 bases not matched to a gene; V was cut back by 3 bases and J by 7 bases. The CDR3 consists of 14 residues. CDR1 is SGHRS and CDR2 is YFSETQ in the germline V gene. The DNA of the CDR3 is TGCGCCAGCAGCTCAGGACAGGGCAGCGGGGAGCTGTTTTTT. Translated: CASSSGQGSGELFF.

This chain joins TRBV6-4 and TRBJ1-2; 8 nucleotides match TRBD1. CDR3 size: 15 residues. Germline CDR1 reads MRHNA; CDR2 reads SNTAGT. Losses at the gene ends were 0 bases for V and 6 bases for J; bases not matched to a gene: 6. The CDR3 DNA reads as TGTGCCAGCAGTGACTCCCTCACAGGGGGGAATGGCTACACCTTC. It translates to CASSDSLTGGNGYTF.